This record looks at one T cell receptor beta chain sequence and its context. Its specificity is not known. Primers for the PCR totalled 60 Vbeta and 13 Jbeta. This table comes from immunoSEQ multiplex PCR, and its TCRdb copy is limited to in-frame clones, with some not included. The specimen's table records around 130,000 clones. The data are from a study of cytomegalovirus exposure and HLA in healthy donors. Findings of the study overall: TCR beta sequences reportedly predicted most subjects' HLA-A and HLA-B alleles accurately.

V was trimmed by 1 base and J by 8 bases, leaving 3 bases between them. The CDR3 is 12 residues long. Per germline, CDR1 LNHDA and CDR2 SQIVND (reference sequence). The rearrangement links TRBV19 to TRBJ1-6; D unclear. This clonotype originated in a woman aged 55-75 years in good health and CMV-seronegative. The sequencing input was PBMCs. CDR3 in amino acids: CASSIADSPLHF. The CDR3 DNA is TGTGCCAGTAGTATAGCCGATTCACCCCTCCACTTT.